The source of this T cell receptor beta chain is a study of radiotherapy plus CTLA-4 blockade in lung cancer. Broader study findings: Reportedly, early blood T cell clone dynamics best predicted response, with interferon-beta.

Measured with immunoSEQ multiplex PCR; TCRdb has only the in-frame clones, and not every one. In the table there are around 37,000 clones, roughly three quarters of which are singletons. Receiving focal radiation plus CTLA-4 blockade with ipilimumab were patients who had chemo-refractory metastatic non-small-cell lung cancer. Regarding this clone: The antigen is not known.

Germline V CDR1 and CDR2: PRHDT, FYEKMQ (reference sequence). The CDR3 is 14 residues long. With 2 bases removed from V and 7 bases from J, the gap between germline ends came to 14 bases. The specimen was peripheral blood, collected from a patient treated with radiotherapy plus ipilimumab. The TCR was taken from a human donor with non-small cell lung cancer that progressed on radiotherapy plus ipilimumab. The chain recombines TRBV13 with TRBJ1-2; D gene unclear. The CDR3 reads CASSLSGDLSGYTF. As DNA, the CDR3 is TGTGCCAGCAGCTTATCTGGGGATTTGAGTGGCTACACCTTC.